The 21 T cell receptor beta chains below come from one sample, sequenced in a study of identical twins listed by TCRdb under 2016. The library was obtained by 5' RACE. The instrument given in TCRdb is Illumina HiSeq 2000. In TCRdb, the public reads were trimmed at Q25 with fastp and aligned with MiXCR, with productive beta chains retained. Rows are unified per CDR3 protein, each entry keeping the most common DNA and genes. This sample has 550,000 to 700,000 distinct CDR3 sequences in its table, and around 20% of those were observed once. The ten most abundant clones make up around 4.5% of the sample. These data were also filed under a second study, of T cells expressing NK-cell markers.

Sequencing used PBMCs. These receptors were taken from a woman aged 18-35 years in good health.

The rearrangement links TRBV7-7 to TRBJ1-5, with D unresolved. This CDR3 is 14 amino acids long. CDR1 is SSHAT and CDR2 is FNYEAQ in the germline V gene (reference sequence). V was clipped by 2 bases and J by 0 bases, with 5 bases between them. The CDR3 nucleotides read TGTGCCAGCAGCTTATGTAATAGCAATCAGCCCCAGCATTTT. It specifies CASSLCNSNQPQHF.

The CDR3 sequence: CASSLEFSGETQYF. CDR3 in DNA: TGCGCCAGCAGCTTGGAGTTTTCCGGAGAGACCCAGTACTTC. V and J are TRBV5-1 and TRBJ2-5; D ambiguous. The CDR3 has 14 residues. Trimming removed 0 bases at V and 4 bases at J, with 10 bases between. Germline loops: CDR1 SGHRS, CDR2 YFSETQ.

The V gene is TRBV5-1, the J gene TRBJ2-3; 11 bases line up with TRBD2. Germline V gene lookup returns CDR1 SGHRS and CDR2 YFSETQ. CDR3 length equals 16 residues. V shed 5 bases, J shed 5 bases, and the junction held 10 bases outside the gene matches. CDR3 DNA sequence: TGCGCCAGCAGGTCCGGGACTAGCGGCGGGGGAGATACGCAGTATTTT. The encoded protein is CASRSGTSGGGDTQYF.

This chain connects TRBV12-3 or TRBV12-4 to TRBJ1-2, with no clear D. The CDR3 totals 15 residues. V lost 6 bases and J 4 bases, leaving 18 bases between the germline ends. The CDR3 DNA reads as TGTGCCAGCAGCCGTGGTTCAGCTTATTTCTATGGCTACACCTTC. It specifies CASSRGSAYFYGYTF.

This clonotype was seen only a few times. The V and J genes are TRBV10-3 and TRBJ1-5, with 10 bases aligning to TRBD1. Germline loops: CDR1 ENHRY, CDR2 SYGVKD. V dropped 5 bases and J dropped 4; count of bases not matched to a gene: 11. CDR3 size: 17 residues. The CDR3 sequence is CAISSPGQGTENQPQHF. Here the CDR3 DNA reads TGTGCCATCAGTTCCCCGGGACAGGGGACGGAAAATCAGCCCCAGCATTTT.

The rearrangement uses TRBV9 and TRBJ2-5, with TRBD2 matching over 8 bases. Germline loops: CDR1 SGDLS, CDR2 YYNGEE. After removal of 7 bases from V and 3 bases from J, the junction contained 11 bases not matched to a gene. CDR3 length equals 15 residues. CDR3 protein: CASSRGGTREETQYF. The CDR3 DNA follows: TGTGCCAGCTCCCGGGGGGGGACAAGGGAAGAGACCCAGTACTTC.

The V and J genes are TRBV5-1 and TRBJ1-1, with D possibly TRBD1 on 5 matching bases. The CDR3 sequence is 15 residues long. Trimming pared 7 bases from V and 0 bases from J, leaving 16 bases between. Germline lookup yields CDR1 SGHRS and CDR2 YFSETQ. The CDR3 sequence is CASFLDGHMNTEAFF. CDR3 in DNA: TGCGCCAGCTTTTTAGACGGACATATGAACACTGAAGCTTTCTTT.

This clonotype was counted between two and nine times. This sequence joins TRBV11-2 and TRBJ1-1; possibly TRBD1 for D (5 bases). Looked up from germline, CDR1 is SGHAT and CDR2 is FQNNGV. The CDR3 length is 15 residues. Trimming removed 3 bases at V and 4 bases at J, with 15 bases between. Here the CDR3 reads CASSLGLGTGTEAFF. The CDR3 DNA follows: TGTGCCAGCAGCTTGGGACTCGGGACGGGCACTGAAGCTTTCTTT.

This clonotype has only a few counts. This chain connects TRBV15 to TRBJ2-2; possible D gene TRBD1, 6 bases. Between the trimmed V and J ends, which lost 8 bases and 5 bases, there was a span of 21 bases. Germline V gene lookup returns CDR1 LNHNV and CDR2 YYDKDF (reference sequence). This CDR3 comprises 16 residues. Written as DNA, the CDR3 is TGTGCCACCCGGCCAGGGGAGTCAGGGTGGACCGGGGAGCTGTTTTTT. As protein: CATRPGESGWTGELFF.

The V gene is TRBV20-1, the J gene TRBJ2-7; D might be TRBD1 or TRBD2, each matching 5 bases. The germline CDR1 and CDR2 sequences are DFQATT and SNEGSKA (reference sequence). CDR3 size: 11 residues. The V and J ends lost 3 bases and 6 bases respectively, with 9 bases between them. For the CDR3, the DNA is TGCAGTGCTAGGGGGGTAGGCGAGCAGTACTTC. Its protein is CSARGVGEQYF.

CDR3 DNA sequence: TGTGCCAGCAGTCGCCCGACAGGGGGGGACACTGAAGCTTTCTTT. Its protein is CASSRPTGGDTEAFF. The rearrangement joins TRBV7-9 to TRBJ1-1; 9 bases match TRBD1. The V gene's germline CDR1 is SEHNR and CDR2 FQNEAQ (reference sequence). The CDR3 has 15 residues. V lost 6 bases and J lost 3; bases outside the gene matches: 8.

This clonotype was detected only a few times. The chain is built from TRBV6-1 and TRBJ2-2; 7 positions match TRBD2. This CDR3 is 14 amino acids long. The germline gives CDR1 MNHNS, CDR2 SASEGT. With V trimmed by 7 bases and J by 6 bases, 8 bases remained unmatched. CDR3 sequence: CASKEREIAGELFF. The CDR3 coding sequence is TGTGCCAGCAAGGAGCGGGAAATCGCCGGGGAGCTGTTTTTT.

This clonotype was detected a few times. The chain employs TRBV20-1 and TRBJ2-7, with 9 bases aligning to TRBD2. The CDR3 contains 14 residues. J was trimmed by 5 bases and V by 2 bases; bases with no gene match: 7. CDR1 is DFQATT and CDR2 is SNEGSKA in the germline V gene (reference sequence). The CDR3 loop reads CSARTAGGLHEQYF. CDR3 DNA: TGCAGTGCTAGAACAGCGGGGGGCCTCCACGAGCAGTACTTC.

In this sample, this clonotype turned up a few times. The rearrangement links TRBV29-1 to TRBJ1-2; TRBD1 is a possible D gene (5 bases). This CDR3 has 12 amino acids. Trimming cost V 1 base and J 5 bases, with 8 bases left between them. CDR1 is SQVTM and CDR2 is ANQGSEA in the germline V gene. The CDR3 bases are TGCAGCGTTGAAGGGACACGTTATGGCTACACCTTC. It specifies CSVEGTRYGYTF.

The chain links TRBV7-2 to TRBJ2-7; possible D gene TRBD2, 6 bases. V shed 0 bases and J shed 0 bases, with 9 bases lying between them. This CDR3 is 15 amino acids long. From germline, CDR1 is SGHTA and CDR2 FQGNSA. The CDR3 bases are TGTGCCAGCAGCTTAGCGGGGGGTTTCTCCTACGAGCAGTACTTC. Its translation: CASSLAGGFSYEQYF.

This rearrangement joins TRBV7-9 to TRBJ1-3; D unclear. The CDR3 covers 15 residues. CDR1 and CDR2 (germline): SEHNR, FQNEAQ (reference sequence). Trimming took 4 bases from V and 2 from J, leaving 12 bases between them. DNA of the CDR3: TGTGCCAGCAGCTACCCAAGGACTACTGGAAACACCATATATTTT. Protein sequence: CASSYPRTTGNTIYF.

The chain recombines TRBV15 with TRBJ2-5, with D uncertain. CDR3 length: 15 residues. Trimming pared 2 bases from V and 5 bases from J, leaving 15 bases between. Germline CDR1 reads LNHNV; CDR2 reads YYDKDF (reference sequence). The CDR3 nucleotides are TGTGCCACCAGCAGATTGGCAGGCCTAAGGGAGACCCAGTACTTC. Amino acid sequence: CATSRLAGLRETQYF. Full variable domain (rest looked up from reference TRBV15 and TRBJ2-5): DAMVIQNPRYQVTQFGKPVTLSCSQTLNHNVMYWYQQKSSQAPKLLFHYYDKDFNNEADTPDNFQSRRPNTSFCFLDIRSPGLGDTAMYLCATSRLAGLRETQYFGPGTRLLVL.

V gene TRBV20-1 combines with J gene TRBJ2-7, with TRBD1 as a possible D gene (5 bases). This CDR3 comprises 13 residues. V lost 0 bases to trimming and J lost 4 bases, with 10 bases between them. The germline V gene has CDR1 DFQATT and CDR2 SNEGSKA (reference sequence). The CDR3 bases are TGCAGTGCTAGAGATTACGGACAATACGAGCAGTACTTC. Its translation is CSARDYGQYEQYF.

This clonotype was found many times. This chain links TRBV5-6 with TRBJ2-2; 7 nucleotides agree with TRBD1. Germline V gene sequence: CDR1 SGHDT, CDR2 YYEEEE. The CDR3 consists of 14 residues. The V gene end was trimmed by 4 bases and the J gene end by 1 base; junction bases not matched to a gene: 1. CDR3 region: CASSRDRNTGELFF. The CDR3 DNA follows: TGTGCCAGCAGCCGGGACAGGAACACCGGGGAGCTGTTTTTT.

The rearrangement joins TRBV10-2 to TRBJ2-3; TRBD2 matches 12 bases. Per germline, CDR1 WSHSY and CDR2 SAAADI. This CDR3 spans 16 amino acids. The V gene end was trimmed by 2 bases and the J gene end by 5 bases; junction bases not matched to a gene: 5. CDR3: CASSEAASGGGDTQYF. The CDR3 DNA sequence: TGCGCCAGCAGTGAGGCGGCTAGCGGGGGGGGAGATACGCAGTATTTT.

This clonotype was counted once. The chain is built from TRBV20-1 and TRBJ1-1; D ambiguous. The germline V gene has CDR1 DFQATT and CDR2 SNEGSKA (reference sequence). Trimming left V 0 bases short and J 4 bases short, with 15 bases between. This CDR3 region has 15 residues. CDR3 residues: CSAREGSGYPTEAFF. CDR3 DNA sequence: TGCAGTGCTAGAGAAGGATCAGGTTATCCCACTGAAGCTTTCTTT.